These 17 T cell receptor beta chains originate from one sample sequenced in a study of low-dose radiotherapy and immunotherapy resistance in tumors. Time point specified: after trial treatment. Treatment: LDRT plus nivolumab, ipilimumab, low-dose cyclophosphamide and aspirin (RACIN trial). cDNA synthesis used a TRAV/TRBV-specific primer set for both chains. With a constant-region primer and a V-primer adapter, TCRs were subjected to 20 to 25 PCR cycles of amplification. TCRdb independently ran MiXCR on the reads; one entry per CDR3 protein. The sample comprises 100,000 or so distinct CDR3 sequences, roughly 20% of which are singletons, and 4.1% rests with the top ten. Specimen: PBMCs, collected after low-dose radiotherapy plus immunotherapy. These receptor sequences come from a male donor with prostate cancer.

As concerns this clonotype: A much larger clonotype is one base distant, so this may be a read error. The gene calls are TRBV25-1 and TRBJ1-3; a possible D gene is TRBD1 (6 bases). Germline loops: CDR1 MGHDK, CDR2 SYGVNS. The CDR3 runs to 13 residues. CDR3: CASSPGRGNTLYF. CDR3 nucleotide sequence: TGTGCCAGCAGTCCCGGCAGGGGAAACACCTTATATTTT.

This clonotype has just a few counts. J is TRBJ2-2 and V is TRBV6-2 or TRBV6-3; D gene unclear. CDR1 and CDR2 (germline): MNHEY, SVGEGT. Trimming left V 6 bases short and J 7 bases short, with 12 bases between. The CDR3 length is 13 residues. The CDR3 bases are TGTGCCAGCAGACACAAGGGAATCGGGGAGCTGTTTTTT. Translation gives CASRHKGIGELFF.

The sample holds many counts of this clonotype. This sequence joins TRBV27 and TRBJ2-3; D gene ambiguous. This CDR3 spans 13 amino acids. CDR1 is MNHEY, CDR2 SMNVEV, per germline (reference sequence). V was shortened by 7 bases and J by 2 bases, with 10 bases between the two germline ends. CDR3 sequence (DNA): TGTGCCAGCAAAGCCGCAAACACAGATACGCAGTATTTT. Translated, it gives CASKAANTDTQYF.

This clonotype was recorded many times. The CDR3 loop reads CASSFSGQGYGYTF. For the CDR3, the DNA is TGTGCCAGCAGTTTTTCGGGACAGGGCTATGGCTACACCTTC. The chain has TRBV12-3 or TRBV12-4 and TRBJ1-2; TRBD1 agrees at 9 bases. The length of the CDR3 is 14 residues. J lost 4 bases, V lost 3 bases, and 3 bases had no gene match.

This clonotype has a count of ten or more. The genes are TRBV12-3 or TRBV12-4 and TRBJ2-7, with D possibly being TRBD1 (6 bases). Trimming took off 6 bases at V and 3 bases at J, with 18 bases between the two ends. The CDR3 contains 15 residues. In DNA, the CDR3 is TGTGCCAGCAGCCCGATCCTACAGGGATTCTACGAGCAGTACTTC. It yields the protein CASSPILQGFYEQYF.

This clonotype was seen at least ten times. The chain employs TRBV5-6 and TRBJ1-5; D remains unclear. The germline V gene encodes CDR1 SGHDT and CDR2 YYEEEE. Trimming took 0 bases from V and 5 from J, leaving 3 bases between them. The CDR3 covers 12 residues. The CDR3 here is CASSLGYQPQHF. The CDR3 DNA follows: TGTGCCAGCAGCTTGGGGTATCAGCCCCAGCATTTT.

This clonotype was picked up many times. The rearrangement uses TRBV6-6 and TRBJ2-3; D gene ambiguous. CDR3 length: 13 residues. The germline V gene has CDR1 MNHNY and CDR2 SVGAGI (reference sequence). Between the trimmed V and J ends, which lost 3 bases and 1 base, there was a span of 5 bases. CDR3 bases: TGTGCCAGCAGTTATCCGGGCACAGATACGCAGTATTTT. Translated, it gives CASSYPGTDTQYF.

The genes are TRBV18 and TRBJ1-3; unclear D gene. V lost 3 bases and J lost 0, with 12 bases in between. The CDR3 is 16 amino acids. Germline lookup yields CDR1 KGHSH and CDR2 LQKENI. Here the CDR3 DNA reads TGTGCCAGCTCACCGACTGCCGCGGGCTCTGGAAACACCATATATTTT. Amino acid sequence: CASSPTAAGSGNTIYF.

This clonotype was seen repeatedly, ten times or more. The rearrangement uses TRBV5-4 and TRBJ2-3, with unresolved D. V dropped 2 bases and J dropped 6 bases, with 7 bases sitting between them. Germline loops: CDR1 SGHNT, CDR2 YYREEE (reference sequence). This CDR3 region has 12 residues. Here the CDR3 reads CASSFPWDTQYF. DNA for the CDR3: TGTGCCAGCAGCTTCCCCTGGGATACGCAGTATTTT.

This clonotype occurred many times. The chain joins TRBV19 to TRBJ1-2, with no clear D. The CDR3 runs 12 residues. The germline V and J ends were trimmed by 7 bases and 4 bases, with 10 bases remaining between them. Germline V gene lookup returns CDR1 LNHDA and CDR2 SQIVND (reference sequence). The CDR3 spells CASMGVSYGYTF. As DNA, the CDR3 is TGTGCCAGTATGGGAGTGAGCTATGGCTACACCTTC.

This clonotype was observed at least ten times. This sequence joins TRBV2 and TRBJ2-2, with 7 bases aligning to TRBD1. Per germline, CDR1 SNHLY and CDR2 FYNNEI. V lost 6 bases, J lost 2 bases, and 6 bases stayed unmatched. This CDR3 has 15 amino acids. Here the CDR3 DNA reads TGTGCCAGCAGCGTAGGGGGCCCCAACACCGGGGAGCTGTTTTTT. It yields the protein CASSVGGPNTGELFF. Complete variable domain (other parts from reference TRBV2 and TRBJ2-2): EPEVTQTPSHQVTQMGQEVILRCVPISNHLYFYWYRQILGQKVEFLVSFYNNEISEKSEIFDDQFSVERPDGSNFTLKIRSTKLEDSAMYFCASSVGGPNTGELFFGEGSRLTVL.

In its sample, this clonotype was seen many times. The junction differs from germline at one of its ends, possibly a read error. V and J are TRBV30 and TRBJ2-7, with D possibly being TRBD2 (5 bases). CDR1 GTSNPN and CDR2 SVGIG come from the germline V gene (reference sequence). The CDR3 is made up of 11 amino acids. As DNA, the CDR3 is TGTGCCTGGAGTGTAGGCCTAGCTCACGCCTTC. Residues: CAWSVGLAHAF.

This clonotype was detected only a few times. This chain connects TRBV20-1 to TRBJ2-5; TRBD2 might be the D (7 bases). The CDR3 extends over 16 amino acids. Per the germline V gene, CDR1 is DFQATT and CDR2 is SNEGSKA (reference sequence). V shed 0 bases and J shed 7 bases, with 21 bases lying between them. CDR3 in DNA: TGCAGTGCTAGAGATCAGAGGGAGGGGGGGTGGGGGACCCAGTACTTC. Protein: CSARDQREGGWGTQYF.

This clonotype was seen many times. J is TRBJ1-1 and V is TRBV6-1, with D possibly being TRBD1 (6 bases). There are 12 residues in the CDR3. Per the germline V gene, CDR1 is MNHNS and CDR2 is SASEGT. V was shortened by 3 bases and J by 7 bases, with 9 bases between the two germline ends. CDR3 residues: CASSDGGGEAFF. CDR3 nucleotides: TGTGCCAGCAGTGATGGGGGCGGTGAAGCTTTCTTT.

This clonotype has ten or more counts. The chain carries TRBV27 and TRBJ1-5, with unresolved D. V dropped 3 bases and J dropped 5 bases, with 8 bases sitting between them. The germline CDR1 and CDR2 sequences are MNHEY and SMNVEV (reference sequence). This CDR3 spans 13 amino acids. The CDR3 coding sequence is TGTGCCAGCAGTTTCACAGCAGATCAGCCCCAGCATTTT. This translates into CASSFTADQPQHF.

On this clonotype itself: The likely explanation is a read error, given a far larger clone one base away. DNA of the CDR3: TGTGCCAGCAGCACCCCCGGACTAGCGGGCCTTAATGAGCAGTACTTC. Protein product: CASSTPGLAGLNEQYF. The chain employs TRBV7-9 and TRBJ2-7, with TRBD2 identical over 11 bases. Trimming cost V 5 bases and J 7 bases; bases outside gene matches: 13. Germline CDR1 reads SEHNR; CDR2 reads FQNEAQ (reference sequence). CDR3 length equals 16 residues.

This clonotype was seen ten or more times. The CDR3 protein is CASSSQGYYEKLFF. In nucleotides, the CDR3 is TGTGCCAGCAGCTCGCAGGGTTATTATGAAAAACTGTTTTTT. This chain links TRBV7-2 with TRBJ1-4, with D tentatively TRBD1 (5 bases). Trimming cost V 4 bases and J 6 bases, with 12 bases left between them. Per the germline V gene, CDR1 is SGHTA and CDR2 is FQGNSA. The CDR3 spans 14 residues.